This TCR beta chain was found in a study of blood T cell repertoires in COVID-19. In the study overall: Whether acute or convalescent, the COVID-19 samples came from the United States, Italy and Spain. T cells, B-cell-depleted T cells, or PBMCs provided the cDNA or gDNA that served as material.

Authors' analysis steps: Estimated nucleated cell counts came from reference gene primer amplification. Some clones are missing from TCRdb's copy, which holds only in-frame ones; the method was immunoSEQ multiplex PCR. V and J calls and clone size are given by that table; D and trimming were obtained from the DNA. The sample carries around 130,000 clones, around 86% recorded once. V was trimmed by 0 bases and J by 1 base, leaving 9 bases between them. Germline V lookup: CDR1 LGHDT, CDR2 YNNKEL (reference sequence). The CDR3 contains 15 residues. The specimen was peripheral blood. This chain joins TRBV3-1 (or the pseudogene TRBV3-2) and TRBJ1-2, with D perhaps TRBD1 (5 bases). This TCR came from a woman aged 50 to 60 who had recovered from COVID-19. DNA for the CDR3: TGTGCCAGCAGCCAAGATACCGGGGGTAACTATGGCTACACCTTC. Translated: CASSQDTGGNYGYTF.